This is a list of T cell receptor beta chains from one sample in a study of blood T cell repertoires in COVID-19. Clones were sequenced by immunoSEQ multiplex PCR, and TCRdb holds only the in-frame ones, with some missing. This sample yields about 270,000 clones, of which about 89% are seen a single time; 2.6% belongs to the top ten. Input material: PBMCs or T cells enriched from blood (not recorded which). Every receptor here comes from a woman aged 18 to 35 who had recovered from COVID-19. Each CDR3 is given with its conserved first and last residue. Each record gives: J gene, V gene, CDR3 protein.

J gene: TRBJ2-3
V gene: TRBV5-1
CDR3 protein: CASSYRGHGTDTQYF

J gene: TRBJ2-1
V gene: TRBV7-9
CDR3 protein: CASSLEGGPRDNEQFF

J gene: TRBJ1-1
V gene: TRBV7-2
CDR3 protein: CASSFGTEAFF

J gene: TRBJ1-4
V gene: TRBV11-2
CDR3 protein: CASSPTGTGSEKLFF

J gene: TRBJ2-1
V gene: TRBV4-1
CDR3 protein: CASSQDRSSGTYNEQFF

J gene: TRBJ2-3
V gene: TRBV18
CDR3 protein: CASSPTGSGTDTQYF

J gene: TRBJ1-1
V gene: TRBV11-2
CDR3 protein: CASRNRDHPIEAFF

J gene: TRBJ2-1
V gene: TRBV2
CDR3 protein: CASSITGGGNNEQFF

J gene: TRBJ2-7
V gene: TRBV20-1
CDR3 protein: CSARSSYEQYF

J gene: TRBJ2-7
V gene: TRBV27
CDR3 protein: CASSTRLAGPYEQYF

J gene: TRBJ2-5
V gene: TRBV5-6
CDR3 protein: CASSLLAGISQETQYF

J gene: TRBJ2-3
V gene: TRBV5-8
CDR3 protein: CASSLGLAGVETDTQYF

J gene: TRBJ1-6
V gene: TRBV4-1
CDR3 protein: CASSQDWGQNSPLHF

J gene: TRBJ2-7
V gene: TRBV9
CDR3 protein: CASSVASGDSYEQYF

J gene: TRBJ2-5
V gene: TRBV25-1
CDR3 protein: CASSEYARQRETQYF

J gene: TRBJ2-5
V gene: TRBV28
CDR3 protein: CASSPTGEETQYF

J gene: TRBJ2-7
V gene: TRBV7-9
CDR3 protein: CASSFPPRGGGGHEQYF

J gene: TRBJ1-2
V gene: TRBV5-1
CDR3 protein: CASTNRTGTHGYTF

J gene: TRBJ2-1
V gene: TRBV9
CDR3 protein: CASSVVPRSSYNEQFF

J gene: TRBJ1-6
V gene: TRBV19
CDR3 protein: CASSALGQSSYNSPLHF

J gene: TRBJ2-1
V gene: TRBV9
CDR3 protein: CASSVGDYNEQFF

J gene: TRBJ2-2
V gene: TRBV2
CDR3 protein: CASIGNRVPTGELFF

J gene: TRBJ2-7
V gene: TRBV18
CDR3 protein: CASSPVTGQHTYEQYF

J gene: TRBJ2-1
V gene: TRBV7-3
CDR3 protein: CASSQQGGAGYNEQFF

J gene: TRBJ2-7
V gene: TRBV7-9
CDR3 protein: CASSLGAGTWNEQYF

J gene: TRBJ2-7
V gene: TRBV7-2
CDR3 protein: CASSLDRESYEQYF

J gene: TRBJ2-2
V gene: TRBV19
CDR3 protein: CASRDSQGTGELFF

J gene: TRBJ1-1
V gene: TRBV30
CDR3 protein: CAWSDRVDTEAFF